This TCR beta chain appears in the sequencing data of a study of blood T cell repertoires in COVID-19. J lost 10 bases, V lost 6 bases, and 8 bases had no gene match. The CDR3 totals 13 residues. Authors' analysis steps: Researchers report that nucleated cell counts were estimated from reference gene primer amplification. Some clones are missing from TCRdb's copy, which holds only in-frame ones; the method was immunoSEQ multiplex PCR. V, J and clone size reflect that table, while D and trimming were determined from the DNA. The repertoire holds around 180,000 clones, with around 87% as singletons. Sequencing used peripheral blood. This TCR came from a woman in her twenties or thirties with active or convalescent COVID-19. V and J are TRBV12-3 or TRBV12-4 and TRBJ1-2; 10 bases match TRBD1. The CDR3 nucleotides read TGTGCCAGCAGGTCTTCCGGGACAGGGGACTACACCTTC. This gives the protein CASRSSGTGDYTF.